The next 31 T cell receptor beta chains were all read from a single sample in a study of Graves' ophthalmopathy and Graves' hyperthyroidism. Investigators amplified TCR beta CDR3 regions from RNA transcripts. Scientists carried out first-round RT-PCR using HTBI primers and then a second-round multiplex PCR. MiXCR, applied by TCRdb to the multiplex PCR reads, yields one record per CDR3 protein. This table has 400,000 to 500,000 distinct CDR3 sequences, under 25% appearing once. The sequencing input was peripheral blood. The receptors were sampled from a woman under 30 with stable Graves' hyperthyroidism.

A word on this clonotype: A read error may explain this, as a much larger clone is one base away. This chain links TRBV18 with TRBJ2-7; D possibly matches TRBD1 or TRBD2 (5 bases each). The germline V gene encodes CDR1 KGHSH and CDR2 LQKENI. This CDR3 spans 14 amino acids. The CDR3 protein is CASSTGTDAGEQCF. The CDR3 DNA reads TGTGCCAGCTCAACCGGGACGGACGCAGGAGAGCAGTGCTTC.

This clonotype was seen repeatedly, ten times or more. The chain uses TRBV10-3 and TRBJ2-7; D unresolved. The germline CDR1 and CDR2 sequences are ENHRY and SYGVKD. V was trimmed by 4 bases and J by 4 bases, leaving 5 bases between them. The CDR3 is 11 residues long. The CDR3 loop reads CAISGSYEQYF. The DNA of the CDR3 is TGTGCCATCAGTGGATCTTACGAGCAGTACTTC.

This clonotype was picked up a small number of times. The chain joins TRBV28 to TRBJ2-7, with 8 positions matching TRBD1. With V trimmed by 2 bases and J by 5 bases, 11 bases remained unmatched. The CDR3 totals 16 residues. Germline assignment: CDR1 MDHEN and CDR2 SYDVKM. CDR3 in DNA: TGTGCCAGCAGTTTACCCCTTGACAGGGGAGTACACGAGCAGTACTTC. This translates into CASSLPLDRGVHEQYF.

The chain carries TRBV12-3 or TRBV12-4 and TRBJ1-1; TRBD1 matches 7 bases. There are 15 residues in the CDR3. V shed 5 bases, J shed 3 bases, and the junction held 9 bases outside the gene matches. The CDR3 spells CASSAEGALDTEAFF. The CDR3 coding sequence is TGTGCCAGCAGTGCGGAGGGGGCCCTGGACACTGAAGCTTTCTTT.

This clonotype was detected once. This clone may be a read error of a much larger clone one base away. The chain uses TRBV13 and TRBJ1-1, with 9 nucleotides matching TRBD1. The CDR3 length is 19 residues. Germline CDR1 reads PRHDT; CDR2 reads FYEKMQ (reference sequence). Trimming took 7 bases from V and 0 from J; bases not matched to a gene: 18. The CDR3, as DNA: TGTGCCAGCAAGCTTTACCAGGACAGGGGACAAACGGTGAACACTGAAGCTTTCTTT. Translated: CASKLYQDRGQTVNTEAFF. Looking up the rest from reference TRBV13 and TRBJ1-1 gives the full variable domain: AAGVIQSPRHLIKEKRETATLKCYPIPRHDTVYWYQQGPGQDPQFLISFYEKMQSDKGSIPDRFSAQQFSDYHSELNMSSLELGDSALYFCASKLYQDRGQTVNTEAFFGQGTRLTVV.

This clonotype has at least ten counts. This rearrangement joins TRBV12-3 or TRBV12-4 to TRBJ2-2; the D is unclear. V was shortened by 1 base and J by 6 bases, with 3 bases between the two germline ends. The CDR3 covers 12 residues. In nucleotides, the CDR3 is TGTGCCAGCAGTTTAGAGGCCGGGGAGCTGTTTTTT. Its protein is CASSLEAGELFF.

In this sample, this clonotype turned up many times. The chain couples TRBV7-2 to TRBJ2-6, with D perhaps matching TRBD1 (6 bases). The CDR3 sequence is 19 residues long. Germline V gene lookup returns CDR1 SGHTA and CDR2 FQGNSA. V lost 5 bases and J lost 0, with 20 bases in between. The CDR3 protein is CASSHPNRASFSGANVLTF. The DNA of the CDR3 is TGTGCCAGCAGCCATCCAAACAGGGCCTCATTCTCTGGGGCCAACGTCCTGACTTTC. Full variable domain (remainder filled in from reference TRBV7-2 and TRBJ2-6): GAGVSQSPSNKVTEKGKDVELRCDPISGHTALYWYRQSLGQGLEFLIYFQGNSAPDKSGLPSDRFSAERTGGSVSTLTIQRTQQEDSAVYLCASSHPNRASFSGANVLTFGAGSRLTVL.

This clonotype was detected many times. The rearrangement links TRBV25-1 to TRBJ1-1; D is unresolved. The germline V gene has CDR1 MGHDK and CDR2 SYGVNS. Between the trimmed V and J ends, which lost 3 bases and 11 bases, there was a span of 10 bases. This CDR3 contains 11 residues. This chain's CDR3 is CASSEMSAAFF. Here the CDR3 DNA reads TGTGCCAGCAGTGAGATGTCCGCTGCTTTCTTT. Full variable domain (outside the CDR3, taken from reference TRBV25-1 and TRBJ1-1): EADIYQTPRYLVIGTGKKITLECSQTMGHDKMYWYQQDPGMELHLIHYSYGVNSTEKGDLSSESTVSRIRTEHFPLTLESARPSHTSQYLCASSEMSAAFFGQGTRLTVV.

This CDR3 is CAWSVAGGTEAFF. The DNA for the CDR3 is TGTGCCTGGAGTGTAGCCGGGGGCACTGAAGCTTTCTTT. The chain has TRBV30 and TRBJ1-1, with a possible D match to TRBD1 (5 bases). Germline V gene sequence: CDR1 GTSNPN, CDR2 SVGIG (reference sequence). Trimming pared 0 bases from V and 4 bases from J, leaving 9 bases between. The CDR3 extends over 13 amino acids.

Written as DNA, the CDR3 is TGTGCCAGCAGTTTGTCACAGGTTGACTACGAGCAGTACTTC. Its translation is CASSLSQVDYEQYF. V usage is TRBV28 and J usage is TRBJ2-7, with D perhaps TRBD1 (5 bases). Germline-derived CDR1 and CDR2 are MDHEN and SYDVKM. CDR3 length: 14 residues. V lost 3 bases and J lost 3, with 12 bases in between. The whole variable domain, filled in from reference TRBV28 and TRBJ2-7, reads DVKVTQSSRYLVKRTGEKVFLECVQDMDHENMFWYRQDPGLGLRLIYFSYDVKMKEKGDIPEGYSVSREKKERFSLILESASTNQTSMYLCASSLSQVDYEQYFGPGTRLTVT.

The chain recombines TRBV12-3 or TRBV12-4 with TRBJ1-1, with D tentatively TRBD1 (5 bases). Trimming took off 6 bases at V and 4 bases at J, with 18 bases between the two ends. CDR3 length: 15 amino acids. The CDR3 DNA is TGTGCCAGCAGCCTATACGTGGTGCAGGGCACTGAAGCTTTCTTT. Its translation: CASSLYVVQGTEAFF.

The sample holds many counts of this clonotype. This may be a read error, as it is one base from a much larger clone. CDR3 loop: CASSFHSRSHLHF. The CDR3 bases are TGTGCCAGCAGTTTTCACTCCCGCTCACACCTCCACTTT. The V and J genes are TRBV27 and TRBJ1-6; no reliable D call. This CDR3 is 13 amino acids long. CDR1 is MNHEY and CDR2 is SMNVEV in the germline V gene (reference sequence).

The rearrangement links TRBV5-6 to TRBJ1-2; a possible D gene is TRBD1 (5 bases). CDR1 is SGHDT and CDR2 is YYEEEE in the germline V gene. The CDR3 is 15 residues long. Deletions cut 0 bases from V and 2 bases from J, with 11 bases between. The CDR3 reads CASSLGTRTNYGYTF. The CDR3 DNA reads TGTGCCAGCAGCTTGGGGACACGGACAAACTATGGCTACACCTTC.

This clonotype has more than one count but fewer than ten. Being one base from a much bigger clone, this may be a read error. The CDR3: CAGSSTGRLSYGYTF. CDR3 DNA: TGTGCCGGCAGCTCGACGGGACGGCTAAGCTATGGCTACACCTTC. The V gene is TRBV28, the J gene TRBJ1-2, with D perhaps TRBD1 (5 bases). CDR3 size: 15 residues. Germline CDR1 MDHEN, CDR2 SYDVKM.

To note about this clonotype: A single base separates this from a much larger clone, so it may be a read error. The chain couples TRBV20-1 to TRBJ2-7; possibly TRBD1 for D (6 bases). The germline V gene has CDR1 DFQATT and CDR2 SNEGSKA (reference sequence). CDR3 length: 12 amino acids. The CDR3 loop is CSARQGPHEQDF. In nucleotides, the CDR3 is TGCAGTGCTAGACAGGGGCCCCACGAGCAGGACTTC.

This clonotype was counted at least ten times. The chain carries TRBV5-1 and TRBJ1-1; D unclear. This CDR3 contains 14 residues. Germline V CDR1 and CDR2: SGHRS, YFSETQ. V was trimmed by 0 bases and J by 1 base, leaving 7 bases between them. The CDR3: CASSLDIRNTEAFF. Written as DNA, the CDR3 is TGCGCCAGCAGCTTGGACATCAGGAACACTGAAGCTTTCTTT.

Only a few counts were recorded for this clonotype. The chain links TRBV7-8 to TRBJ2-7; perhaps TRBD1 as D (6 bases). This CDR3 is 14 amino acids long. V was pared by 5 bases and J by 0 bases, with 11 bases between. CDR1 and CDR2 from the germline V gene are SGHVS and FQNEAQ. The CDR3 sequence: CASSAGGRSYEQYF. CDR3 nucleotides: TGTGCCAGCAGCGCTGGGGGCCGCTCCTACGAGCAGTACTTC.

This clonotype was seen many times. The chain combines TRBV12-3 or TRBV12-4 with TRBJ1-3; TRBD1 is a possible D gene (5 bases). V shed 5 bases and J shed 5 bases, with 16 bases lying between them. The CDR3 runs to 15 residues. The CDR3 DNA is TGTGCCAGCAGTCGGGACGAACCCCTCCGAAACACCATATATTTT. Protein sequence: CASSRDEPLRNTIYF.

This clonotype has at least ten counts. V gene TRBV5-1 combines with J gene TRBJ1-1, with no clear D. Germline V lookup: CDR1 SGHRS, CDR2 YFSETQ. V was clipped by 0 bases and J by 5 bases, with 8 bases between them. This CDR3 is 13 amino acids long. The CDR3 region is CASSLATKTEAFF. CDR3 nucleotides: TGCGCCAGCAGCTTGGCCACAAAGACTGAAGCTTTCTTT.

This clonotype was counted ten times or more. The chain joins TRBV10-2 to TRBJ2-5, with 13 bases identical to TRBD2. Losses at the gene ends were 7 bases for V and 4 bases for J; bases not matched to a gene: 9. The germline gives CDR1 WSHSY, CDR2 SAAADI. This CDR3 has 16 residues. The CDR3 protein is CASNSRTSGSGETQYF. The CDR3 region has the DNA TGCGCCAGCAACTCCCGGACTAGCGGGAGCGGAGAGACCCAGTACTTC.

The chain carries TRBV20-1 and TRBJ1-1, with 8 bases identical to TRBD1. Germline CDR1 reads DFQATT; CDR2 reads SNEGSKA (reference sequence). The CDR3 sequence is 15 residues long. V was pared by 0 bases and J by 2 bases, with 5 bases of the junction left unmatched. CDR3 sequence: CSAREGQAPNTEAFF. The CDR3 DNA sequence: TGCAGTGCTAGAGAGGGACAGGCTCCTAACACTGAAGCTTTCTTT.

V and J are TRBV7-3 and TRBJ1-1; 9 bases fit TRBD1. Looked up from germline, CDR1 is SGHTA and CDR2 is FQGTGA. Germline trimming cut 1 base from V and 4 bases from J; bases unmatched to any gene: 4. The CDR3 loop spans 15 amino acids. The CDR3 loop is CASSLNGQGTTEAFF. In DNA form, the CDR3 reads TGTGCCAGCAGCTTAAACGGACAGGGGACCACTGAAGCTTTCTTT.

This clonotype was recorded many times. The chain joins TRBV7-2 to TRBJ1-3; unclear D gene. The ends were cut back, 1 base at V and 5 bases at J, with 0 bases in the middle. CDR3 length: 11 amino acids. The germline gives CDR1 SGHTA, CDR2 FQGNSA. The CDR3 region has the DNA TGTGCCAGCAGCTTAGGAAACACCATATATTTT. Translating gives CASSLGNTIYF. Variable domain in full (rest from reference TRBV7-2 and TRBJ1-3): GAGVSQSPSNKVTEKGKDVELRCDPISGHTALYWYRQSLGQGLEFLIYFQGNSAPDKSGLPSDRFSAERTGGSVSTLTIQRTQQEDSAVYLCASSLGNTIYFGEGSWLTVV.

This clonotype occurred many times. The gene calls are TRBV13 and TRBJ2-5; tentatively, D is TRBD2 (6 bases). There are 15 residues in the CDR3. Germline V gene lookup returns CDR1 PRHDT and CDR2 FYEKMQ (reference sequence). V was clipped by 5 bases and J by 3 bases, with 16 bases between them. The CDR3 sequence is CASSGDPGLKETQYF. For the CDR3, the DNA is TGTGCCAGCAGCGGGGACCCGGGACTGAAAGAGACCCAGTACTTC.

This clonotype was found many times. This chain uses TRBV12-3 or TRBV12-4 with TRBJ2-7; unclear D gene. CDR3 length equals 14 residues. The V end lost 8 bases, the J end lost 6 bases, and 20 bases lay between the germline ends. Here the CDR3 DNA reads TGTGCCAGCTCCGTGTCTACGCTAGTTACCGAGCAGTACTTC. This encodes CASSVSTLVTEQYF.

This clonotype was counted ten times or more. This chain links TRBV12-3 or TRBV12-4 with TRBJ2-7; unclear D gene. V was clipped by 8 bases and J by 4 bases, with 9 bases between them. The CDR3 runs to 11 residues. The CDR3 protein is CASPRLYEQYF. The CDR3 region has the DNA TGTGCCAGCCCTCGGTTATACGAGCAGTACTTC.

This clonotype came up many times. V and J are TRBV2 and TRBJ1-2, with D possibly TRBD1 on 6 matching bases. Germline assignment: CDR1 SNHLY and CDR2 FYNNEI. This CDR3 has 14 residues. Trimming left V 8 bases short and J 0 bases short, with 13 bases between. The CDR3: CASLDRFSNYGYTF. In DNA, the CDR3 is TGTGCCAGCCTAGACAGGTTTTCTAACTATGGCTACACCTTC.

The chain has TRBV15 and TRBJ2-7; D possibly corresponds to TRBD2 (6 bases). The V gene lost 3 bases and the J gene lost 5 bases, with 14 bases spanning the gap. The CDR3 loop spans 14 amino acids. Germline loops: CDR1 LNHNV, CDR2 YYDKDF (reference sequence). For the CDR3, the DNA is TGTGCCACCAGCAGCAGGAGGGCCAGGGACGAGCAGTACTTC. Translation: CATSSRRARDEQYF.

At least ten counts were recorded for this clonotype. The V gene is TRBV19, the J gene TRBJ1-5; possible D gene TRBD1, 5 bases. V lost 3 bases, J lost 6 bases, and 9 bases lay in between. The CDR3 is made up of 13 amino acids. The germline V gene encodes CDR1 LNHDA and CDR2 SQIVND (reference sequence). The CDR3 spells CASSMGGGQPQHF. CDR3 DNA: TGTGCCAGTAGTATGGGGGGAGGTCAGCCCCAGCATTTT.

This clonotype was seen repeatedly, ten times or more. The chain recombines TRBV20-1 with TRBJ2-7, with D possibly being TRBD1 or TRBD2 (5 bases each). The CDR3 has 16 residues. With 0 bases removed from V and 7 bases from J, the gap between germline ends came to 22 bases. CDR1 is DFQATT and CDR2 is SNEGSKA in the germline V gene (reference sequence). CDR3 coding DNA: TGCAGTGCTAGAGATTGGATACAGGCTACCCGCGGGGAGCAGTACTTC. It translates to CSARDWIQATRGEQYF.

This clonotype was seen many times. This chain uses TRBV28 with TRBJ1-3, with D possibly matching TRBD1 (5 bases). This CDR3 has 14 amino acids. Germline CDR1 MDHEN, CDR2 SYDVKM. V gave up 1 base and J gave up 4 bases, with 8 bases separating them. CDR3 residues: CASSLSGLGNTIYF. DNA for the CDR3: TGTGCCAGCAGTTTATCAGGGTTGGGAAACACCATATATTTT.